Below, one T cell receptor beta chain is given with its context. In germline, CDR1 is MNHNY, CDR2 SVGAGI (reference sequence). This CDR3 spans 13 amino acids. V lost 2 bases, J lost 7 bases, and 9 bases lay in between. The entry originates in a study of cytomegalovirus exposure and HLA in healthy donors. The PCR employed 60 Vbeta primers together with 13 Jbeta primers. Original handling: Later analysis identified approximately 88 million unique TCR beta chains, about 10 million shared. The method was immunoSEQ multiplex PCR; TCRdb's version includes in-frame clones alone and lacks a portion of them. V, J and clone size were drawn from that table, and D and trimming were deduced from the DNA. Of about 130,000 clones in the sample, around 85% are singletons; the top ten hold under 2%.

Sequenced: PBMCs. This rearrangement joins TRBV6-6 to TRBJ2-1; D uncertain. This TCR came from a boy younger than 18 in good health and CMV-seronegative. The CDR3 spells CASSYTPQNEQFF. The CDR3 region has the DNA TGTGCCAGCAGTTACACCCCACAAAATGAGCAGTTCTTC.